The source of this T cell receptor (beta chain) is a study of T cells in tuberculosis. On the study more broadly: A South African cohort included IGRA-negative adolescents, latently infected IGRA-positive adolescents and adults with active tuberculosis. Blood was taken before or within 7 days of anti-tuberculosis therapy. Overall study findings and caveats: The TCR-beta difference was not significant; alpha differences partly reflected length.

This CDR3 has 15 amino acids. Germline CDR1 is LNHDA and CDR2 is SQIVND (reference sequence). Trimming removed 5 bases from V and 1 base from J, with 14 bases in between. Time point: new active TB diagnosis, blood taken before or within 7 days of starting treatment. As concerns this clone: Its specificity is not known.

Generated by immunoSEQ multiplex PCR, the TCRdb table keeps only in-frame clones and is missing some. The data show about 35,000 clones, with 87% seen just once and 5.4% held by the top ten. The V gene is TRBV19, the J gene TRBJ1-1; unclear D gene. The source of this sequence is an adult with tuberculosis. The sequenced sample was PBMCs, obtained at tuberculosis diagnosis. The DNA of the CDR3 is TGTGCCAGTAGTCCGAAGATCCTAGGGAACACTGAAGCTTTCTTT. Its translation: CASSPKILGNTEAFF.